This T cell receptor (beta chain) was recorded in a study of beta chain features in type 1 diabetes. Study conclusions and caveats: These data did not resolve whether HLA type affects TCRB rearrangement. An over-representation of cells with high TCR expression could result from cDNA sequencing.

A remark on this clone: What it binds is not known.

The entirety of the isolated RNA underwent reverse transcription, so expressed TCRB transcripts were sequenced. Profiling relied on immunoSEQ multiplex PCR, and the TCRdb table lists in-frame clones only, not all of them. The table shows 360,000 or so clones, with 15% to 20% occurring only once. Unmatched junction bases numbered 13, after V lost 5 bases and J lost 9 bases. The germline V gene encodes CDR1 MGHDK and CDR2 SYGVNS. The CDR3 loop spans 14 amino acids. The sequence derives from a young woman in good health. V usage is TRBV25-1 and J usage is TRBJ2-7, with 7 nucleotides matching TRBD1. What was sequenced was naive CD4+ T cells from blood. The CDR3 region is CASSPSGGVEVQYF. CDR3 coding DNA: TGTGCCAGCAGTCCCTCAGGGGGAGTGGAGGTGCAGTACTTC.